This T cell receptor beta chain was observed in a study of blood T cells in healthy people across ages. This CDR3 spans 14 amino acids. Trimming took 4 bases from V and 3 from J; bases not matched to a gene: 4. For the second PCR, which ran for 7 to 11 cycles, a sample-barcoded 5' primer and a J-beta primer mix were used. Every single cDNA molecule received a tag from a template-switch adaptor with 12 random nucleotides. TCRdb recomputed calls from the 5' RACE reads with MiXCR, one row per CDR3 protein. The top ten clones hold approximately 2.1% of a sample with about 2 million distinct CDR3 sequences, roughly 49% of them seen once. This clonotype was recorded a few times.

This sequence joins TRBV12-3 or TRBV12-4 and TRBJ2-7, with TRBD1 identical over 9 bases. The sample was blood. This receptor was identified in a middle-aged woman in good health. The CDR3 DNA sequence: TGTGCCAGCAGTTACGGGACAGGGATCTACGAGCAGTACTTC. It translates to CASSYGTGIYEQYF.